A few counts support the clone carrying this T cell receptor beta chain. Antigen specificity is unknown. The data derive from a study of cytomegalovirus exposure and HLA in healthy donors. Study-level background: About 80 million unique TCRs from HLA-typed donors made up an early data release.

V was shortened by 2 bases and J by 5 bases, with 13 bases between the two germline ends. Per germline, CDR1 MGHRA and CDR2 YSYEKL. CDR3 length: 15 amino acids. Researchers ran the PCR with 60 Vbeta and 13 Jbeta primers. The table came from immunoSEQ multiplex PCR; TCRdb's copy has only in-frame clones and leaves some out. This table has nearly 95,000 clones, over 55% appearing once. Study-level points and caveats: In vitro, three CMV-associated chains proved specific for CMV antigens. Sequencing likely caused a cluster of highly shared sequence variants.

The sequenced sample consisted of PBMCs. This receptor was identified in a woman aged 25-40 years in good health and CMV-seronegative. The gene calls are TRBV4-1 and TRBJ2-1; tentative D call: TRBD2 (6 bases). Here the CDR3 reads CASSQSGTGNNEQFF. The CDR3 region has the DNA TGCGCCAGCAGCCAATCCGGGACTGGTAACAATGAGCAGTTCTTC.